The 17 T cell receptor beta chains presented below share a single source sample, sequenced in a study of cytomegalovirus exposure and HLA in healthy donors. The study ran its PCR with 60 Vbeta and 13 Jbeta primers. The table came from immunoSEQ multiplex PCR; TCRdb's copy has only in-frame clones and leaves some out. The sample contains 120,000 or so clones, about 74% of which appear only once. Source material: PBMCs. These receptors all come from a woman aged 40-49 years in good health and CMV-seropositive.

The rearrangement uses TRBV4-2 and TRBJ2-5, with TRBD1 identical over 10 bases. CDR3 length: 15 amino acids. Germline V gene data show CDR1 as LGHNA and CDR2 as YNFKEQ. V trimming: 4 bases; J trimming: 2 bases; junction bases outside the gene matches: 4. CDR3 protein: CASSPRDRGQETQYF. The CDR3 region has the DNA TGTGCCAGCAGCCCGAGGGACAGGGGTCAAGAGACCCAGTACTTC.

This chain uses TRBV1 with TRBJ1-5; the DNA was not compared with TRBD1, the D call given in the table. TRBV1 is listed as a pseudogene. The CDR3 covers 19 residues. CDR3 sequence (DNA): TGCACCAGCAGCCAAGTCTTTGGTGGGGACAGGAGAAACAATCAGCCCCAGCATTTT. Translating it yields CTSSQVFGGDRRNNQPQHF.

The chain couples TRBV7-8 to TRBJ2-7; TRBD2 matches 11 bases. The CDR3 sequence is 16 residues long. V was clipped by 1 base and J by 2 bases; unmatched bases: 4. Germline V CDR1 and CDR2: SGHVS, FQNEAQ. CDR3 region: CASSLERLAGPYEQYF. The CDR3, as DNA: TGTGCCAGCAGCTTAGAAAGACTAGCGGGACCCTACGAGCAGTACTTC.

This chain uses TRBV4-2 with TRBJ2-7, with 7 bases that match TRBD1. The CDR3 is 13 amino acids. Germline loops: CDR1 LGHNA, CDR2 YNFKEQ. The J segment lost 2 bases and the V segment lost 5 bases, leaving 3 bases of the junction unmatched. As DNA, the CDR3 is TGTGCCAGCAGCGTAGACAGGGCCTACGAGCAGTACTTC. Its protein is CASSVDRAYEQYF.

With respect to this clone: One junction end does not reproduce the germline sequence, and a read error may be involved. The V gene is TRBV7-7, the J gene TRBJ2-5; TRBD1 matches 8 bases. Germline V gives CDR1 SSHAT, CDR2 FNYEAQ (reference sequence). The CDR3 covers 15 residues. Here the CDR3 reads CASSLGGQGGETQYF. CDR3 DNA sequence: TGTGCTAGCAGCTTAGGAGGACAGGGCGGGGAGACCCAGTACTTC.

This chain joins TRBV7-3 and TRBJ2-3; 13 bases agree with TRBD2. V was clipped by 5 bases and J by 5 bases; unmatched bases: 16. CDR3 length equals 19 residues. The germline V gene encodes CDR1 SGHTA and CDR2 FQGTGA. The CDR3 DNA reads as TGTGCCAGCAGCCCCCGGACTAGCGGGAGTAGGGGCTCACAAGATACGCAGTATTTT. Protein sequence: CASSPRTSGSRGSQDTQYF. The complete variable domain, with remaining parts taken from reference TRBV7-3 and TRBJ2-3, reads GAGVSQTPSNKVTEKGKYVELRCDPISGHTALYWYRQSLGQGPEFLIYFQGTGAADDSGLPNDRFFAVRPEGSVSTLKIQRTERGDSAVYLCASSPRTSGSRGSQDTQYFGPGTRLTVL.

The gene calls are TRBV4-2 and TRBJ2-3; 9 positions agree with TRBD2. The CDR3 length is 14 residues. Germline lookup yields CDR1 LGHNA and CDR2 YNFKEQ. V trimming: 4 bases; J trimming: 9 bases; junction bases outside the gene matches: 8. The CDR3 loop reads CASSPVASGITQYF. The DNA of the CDR3 is TGTGCCAGCAGCCCCGTGGCTAGCGGGATAACGCAGTATTTT.

The chain joins TRBV2 to TRBJ2-6, with D unclear. V was clipped by 6 bases and J by 2 bases, with 8 bases between them. This CDR3 region has 14 residues. Germline V gene sequence: CDR1 SNHLY, CDR2 FYNNEI. Here the CDR3 reads CASSPKPGANVLTF. The CDR3, as DNA: TGTGCCAGCAGCCCTAAACCTGGGGCCAACGTCCTGACTTTC.

The genes are TRBV2 and TRBJ1-2, with a possible D match to TRBD1 (6 bases). Looked up from germline, CDR1 is SNHLY and CDR2 is FYNNEI. This CDR3 spans 13 amino acids. The V end lost 5 bases, the J end lost 4 bases, and 11 bases lay between the germline ends. CDR3 loop: CASSYRVGYGYTF. Written as DNA, the CDR3 is TGTGCCAGCAGTTACAGGGTGGGCTATGGCTACACCTTC. The variable domain in full, with the rest retrieved from reference TRBV2 and TRBJ1-2, is EPEVTQTPSHQVTQMGQEVILRCVPISNHLYFYWYRQILGQKVEFLVSFYNNEISEKSEIFDDQFSVERPDGSNFTLKIRSTKLEDSAMYFCASSYRVGYGYTFGSGTRLTVV.

The V call is TRBV27, the J call TRBJ1-2; 8 positions agree with TRBD1. CDR3 length: 15 amino acids. Germline V lookup: CDR1 MNHEY, CDR2 SMNVEV (reference sequence). V shed 5 bases, J shed 1 base, and the junction held 6 bases outside the gene matches. CDR3 protein: CASSRQGTFNYGYTF. The DNA of the CDR3 is TGTGCCAGCAGTAGACAGGGGACCTTTAACTATGGCTACACCTTC.

V is TRBV5-1 and J is TRBJ2-1; 9 positions agree with TRBD2. The germline CDR1 and CDR2 sequences are SGHRS and YFSETQ. The J segment lost 0 bases and the V segment lost 4 bases, leaving 8 bases of the junction unmatched. The CDR3 is made up of 17 amino acids. The CDR3 reads CASSTGLASSSYNEQFF. CDR3 nucleotides: TGCGCCAGCAGCACCGGACTAGCGAGCAGCTCCTACAATGAGCAGTTCTTC.

The chain recombines TRBV7-8 with TRBJ2-2, with a tentative D call TRBD2 (6 bases). Trimming cost V 5 bases and J 4 bases, with 14 bases left between them. CDR3 size: 15 residues. Germline V CDR1 and CDR2: SGHVS, FQNEAQ. The CDR3 reads CASSLSGGITGELFF. The CDR3 region has the DNA TGTGCCAGCAGCCTTAGCGGAGGAATCACCGGGGAGCTGTTTTTT.

V usage is TRBV2 and J usage is TRBJ2-7; 10 nucleotides align to TRBD2. CDR1 SNHLY and CDR2 FYNNEI come from the germline V gene. The CDR3 covers 17 residues. Germline trimming cut 1 base from V and 2 bases from J; bases unmatched to any gene: 8. CDR3 loop: CASSEEGPSGSAYEQYF. For the CDR3, the DNA is TGTGCCAGCAGTGAAGAGGGGCCTAGCGGGAGTGCCTACGAGCAGTACTTC.

The gene calls are TRBV18 and TRBJ2-7; the D gene is possibly TRBD2 (6 bases). V was shortened by 4 bases and J by 3 bases, with 10 bases between the two germline ends. The CDR3 length is 13 residues. CDR1 and CDR2 from the germline V gene are KGHSH and LQKENI. The CDR3: CASSRGDRYEQYF. The DNA of the CDR3 is TGTGCCAGCTCACGGGGGGATCGCTACGAGCAGTACTTC.

The chain recombines TRBV18 with TRBJ1-3; tentatively, D is TRBD1 (5 bases). V was clipped by 5 bases and J by 0 bases, with 14 bases between them. The length of the CDR3 is 16 residues. The germline V gene has CDR1 KGHSH and CDR2 LQKENI. CDR3 nucleotides: TGTGCCAGCTCATCTCGGGACTTTTCCTCTGGAAACACCATATATTTT. The encoded protein is CASSSRDFSSGNTIYF.

V is TRBV5-1 and J is TRBJ2-1, with 12 bases lining up with TRBD2. The germline CDR1 and CDR2 sequences are SGHRS and YFSETQ. The CDR3 consists of 16 residues. With V trimmed by 3 bases and J by 3 bases, 4 bases remained unmatched. The CDR3 DNA sequence: TGCGCCAGCAGCTCCGCACTAGCGGGAGGCTACAATGAGCAGTTCTTC. It specifies CASSSALAGGYNEQFF.

The chain carries TRBV5-1 and TRBJ2-5, with unresolved D. V was trimmed by 2 bases and J by 5 bases, leaving 4 bases between them. The CDR3 runs to 11 residues. Germline loops: CDR1 SGHRS, CDR2 YFSETQ. The CDR3 is CASSLLETQYF. The CDR3 DNA reads as TGCGCCAGCAGCTTACTGGAGACCCAGTACTTC.